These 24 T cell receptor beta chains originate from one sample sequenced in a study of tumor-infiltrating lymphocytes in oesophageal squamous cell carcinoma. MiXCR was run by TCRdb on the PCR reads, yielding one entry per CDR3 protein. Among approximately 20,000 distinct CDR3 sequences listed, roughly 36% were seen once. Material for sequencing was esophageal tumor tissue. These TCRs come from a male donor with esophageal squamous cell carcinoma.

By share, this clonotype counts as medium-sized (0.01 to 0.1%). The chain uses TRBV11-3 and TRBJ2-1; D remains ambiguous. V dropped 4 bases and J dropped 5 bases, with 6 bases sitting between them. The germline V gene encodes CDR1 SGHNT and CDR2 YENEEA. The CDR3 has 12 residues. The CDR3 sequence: CASSSNDNEQFF. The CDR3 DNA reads TGTGCCAGCAGCTCGAACGACAATGAGCAGTTCTTC.

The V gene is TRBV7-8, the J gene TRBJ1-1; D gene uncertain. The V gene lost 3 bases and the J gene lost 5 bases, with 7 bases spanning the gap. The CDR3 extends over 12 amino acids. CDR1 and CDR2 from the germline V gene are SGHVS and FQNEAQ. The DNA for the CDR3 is TGTGCCAGCAGCTTTCAACGAACTGAAGCTTTCTTT. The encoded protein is CASSFQRTEAFF.

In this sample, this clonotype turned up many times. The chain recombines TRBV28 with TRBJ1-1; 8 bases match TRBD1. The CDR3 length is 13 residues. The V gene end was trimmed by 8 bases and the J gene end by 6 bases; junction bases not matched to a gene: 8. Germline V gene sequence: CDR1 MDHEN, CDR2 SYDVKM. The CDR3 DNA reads TGTGCCAGCGTCGGACAGGGAAGGTCTGAAGCTTTCTTT. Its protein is CASVGQGRSEAFF.

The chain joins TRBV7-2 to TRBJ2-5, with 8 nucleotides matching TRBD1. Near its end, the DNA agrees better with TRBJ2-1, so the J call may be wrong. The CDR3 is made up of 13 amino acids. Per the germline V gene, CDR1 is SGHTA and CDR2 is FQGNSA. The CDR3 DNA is TGTGCCAGCAGAAGGGACAGGAACTACGAGCAGTTCTTC. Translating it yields CASRRDRNYEQFF.

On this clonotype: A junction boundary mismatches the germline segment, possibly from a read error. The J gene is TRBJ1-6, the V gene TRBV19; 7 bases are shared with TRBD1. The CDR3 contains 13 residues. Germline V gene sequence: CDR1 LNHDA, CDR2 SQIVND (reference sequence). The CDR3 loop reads CASSIRQGSEQFF. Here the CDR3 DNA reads TGTGCCAGTAGTATCAGACAGGGCAGCGAGCAGTTCTTT.

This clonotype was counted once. DNA of the CDR3: TGTGCCAGCAGTCCGACAGGGAGGAATCAGCCCCAGCATTTT. This codes for CASSPTGRNQPQHF. V usage is TRBV28 and J usage is TRBJ1-5, with 7 bases identical to TRBD1. V dropped 5 bases and J dropped 4; count of bases not matched to a gene: 5. Germline V lookup: CDR1 MDHEN, CDR2 SYDVKM. The CDR3 sequence is 14 residues long. Combining the CDR3 with reference TRBV28 and TRBJ1-5 gives the whole variable domain DVKVTQSSRYLVKRTGEKVFLECVQDMDHENMFWYRQDPGLGLRLIYFSYDVKMKEKGDIPEGYSVSREKKERFSLILESASTNQTSMYLCASSPTGRNQPQHFGDGTRLSIL.

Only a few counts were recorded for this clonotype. CDR3 in amino acids: CASDPGGGYNEQYF. CDR3 sequence (DNA): TGTGCCAGCGATCCGGGGGGGGGCTACAATGAGCAGTACTTC. The chain uses TRBV7-2 and TRBJ2-7, with 8 bases identical to TRBD2. The CDR3 runs 14 residues. V shed 8 bases and J 7 bases; nucleotides not matched to a gene: 13. Germline CDR1 and CDR2: SGHTA and FQGNSA.

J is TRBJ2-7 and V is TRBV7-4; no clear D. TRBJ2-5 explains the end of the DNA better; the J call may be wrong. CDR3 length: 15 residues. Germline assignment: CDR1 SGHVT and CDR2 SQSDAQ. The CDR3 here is CASSLAGNPRETQYF. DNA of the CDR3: TGTGCCAGCAGCTTAGCCGGCAACCCCAGGGAGACCCAGTACTTC.

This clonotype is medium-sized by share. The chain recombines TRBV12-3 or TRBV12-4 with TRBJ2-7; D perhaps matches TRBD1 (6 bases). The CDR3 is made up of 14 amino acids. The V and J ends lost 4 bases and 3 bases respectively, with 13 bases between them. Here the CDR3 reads CASSSAGAFYEQYF. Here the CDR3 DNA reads TGTGCCAGCAGTTCCGCAGGGGCGTTCTACGAGCAGTACTTC.

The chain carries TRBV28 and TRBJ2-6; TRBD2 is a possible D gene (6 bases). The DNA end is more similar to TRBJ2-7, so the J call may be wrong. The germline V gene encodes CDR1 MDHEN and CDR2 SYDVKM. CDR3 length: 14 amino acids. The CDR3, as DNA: TGTGCCACCTATGGGGGGACGGTTGCTTGGGAGCAGTACTTC. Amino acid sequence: CATYGGTVAWEQYF.

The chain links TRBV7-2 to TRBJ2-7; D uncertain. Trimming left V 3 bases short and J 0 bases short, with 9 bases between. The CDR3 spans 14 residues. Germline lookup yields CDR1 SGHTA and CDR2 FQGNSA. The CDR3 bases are TGTGCCAGCAGCTTCCCTGAGAGCTCCTACGAGCAGTACTTC. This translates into CASSFPESSYEQYF. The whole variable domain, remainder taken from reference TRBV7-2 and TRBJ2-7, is GAGVSQSPSNKVTEKGKDVELRCDPISGHTALYWYRQSLGQGLEFLIYFQGNSAPDKSGLPSDRFSAERTGGSVSTLTIQRTQQEDSAVYLCASSFPESSYEQYFGPGTRLTVT.

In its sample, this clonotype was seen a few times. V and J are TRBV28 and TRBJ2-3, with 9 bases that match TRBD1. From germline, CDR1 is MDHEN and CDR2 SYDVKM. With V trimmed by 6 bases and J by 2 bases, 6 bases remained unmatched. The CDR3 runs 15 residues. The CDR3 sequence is CASSPTGGNTDTQYF. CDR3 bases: TGTGCCAGCAGCCCGACAGGGGGAAACACAGATACGCAGTATTTT.

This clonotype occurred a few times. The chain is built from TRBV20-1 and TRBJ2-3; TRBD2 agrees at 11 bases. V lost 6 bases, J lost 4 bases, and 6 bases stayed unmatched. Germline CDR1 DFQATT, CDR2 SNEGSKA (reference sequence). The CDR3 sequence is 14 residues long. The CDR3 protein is CSAPLAGGPDTQYF. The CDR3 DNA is TGCAGTGCGCCGCTAGCGGGAGGTCCAGATACGCAGTATTTT.

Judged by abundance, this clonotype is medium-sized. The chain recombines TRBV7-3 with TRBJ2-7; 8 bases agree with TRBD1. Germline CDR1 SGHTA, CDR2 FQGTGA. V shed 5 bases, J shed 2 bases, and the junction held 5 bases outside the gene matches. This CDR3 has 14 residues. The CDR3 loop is CASSIGQGTYEQYF. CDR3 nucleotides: TGTGCCAGCAGCATCGGACAGGGAACCTACGAGCAGTACTTC.

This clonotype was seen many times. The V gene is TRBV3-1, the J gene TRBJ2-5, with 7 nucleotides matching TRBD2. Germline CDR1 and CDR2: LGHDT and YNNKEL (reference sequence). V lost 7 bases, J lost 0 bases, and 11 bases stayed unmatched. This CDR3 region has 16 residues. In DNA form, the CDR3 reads TGTGCCAGCACCCCGAAGGGGCGGGGGTACCAAGAGACCCAGTACTTC. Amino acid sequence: CASTPKGRGYQETQYF.

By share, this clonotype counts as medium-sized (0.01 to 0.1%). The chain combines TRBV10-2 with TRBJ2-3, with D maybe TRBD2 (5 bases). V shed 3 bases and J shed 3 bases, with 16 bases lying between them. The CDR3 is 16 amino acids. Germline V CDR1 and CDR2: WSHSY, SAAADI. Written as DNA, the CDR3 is TGCGCCAGCAGTGACCTTCACGGGATCTCGACAGATACGCAGTATTTT. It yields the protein CASSDLHGISTDTQYF.

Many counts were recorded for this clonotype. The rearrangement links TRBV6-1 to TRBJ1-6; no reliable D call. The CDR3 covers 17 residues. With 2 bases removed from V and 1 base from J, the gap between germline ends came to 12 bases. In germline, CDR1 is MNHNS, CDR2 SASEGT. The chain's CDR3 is CASSEYPGWSYNSPLHF. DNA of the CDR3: TGTGCCAGCAGTGAATACCCGGGATGGTCCTATAATTCACCCCTCCACTTT.

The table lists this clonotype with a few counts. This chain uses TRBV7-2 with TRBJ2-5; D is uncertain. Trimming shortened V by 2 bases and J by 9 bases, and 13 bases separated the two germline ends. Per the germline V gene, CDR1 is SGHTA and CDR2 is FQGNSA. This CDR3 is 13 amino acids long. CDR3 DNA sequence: TGTGCCAGCAGCTTAATGCCCGATGGGCCCCAGTACTTC. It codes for CASSLMPDGPQYF.

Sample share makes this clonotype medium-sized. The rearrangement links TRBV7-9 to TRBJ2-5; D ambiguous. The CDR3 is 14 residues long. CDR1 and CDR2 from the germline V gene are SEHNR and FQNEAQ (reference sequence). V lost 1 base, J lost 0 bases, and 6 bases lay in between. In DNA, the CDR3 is TGTGCCAGCAGCTTAGTCTCATACCAAGAGACCCAGTACTTC. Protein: CASSLVSYQETQYF.

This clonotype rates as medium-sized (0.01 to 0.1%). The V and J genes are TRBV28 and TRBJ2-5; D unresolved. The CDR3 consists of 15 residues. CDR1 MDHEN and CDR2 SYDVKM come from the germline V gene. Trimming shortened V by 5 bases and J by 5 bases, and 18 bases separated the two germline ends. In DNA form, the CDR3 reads TGTGCCAGCAGTCCCCTAATTGAGGTCTACGAGACCCAGTACTTC. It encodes CASSPLIEVYETQYF.

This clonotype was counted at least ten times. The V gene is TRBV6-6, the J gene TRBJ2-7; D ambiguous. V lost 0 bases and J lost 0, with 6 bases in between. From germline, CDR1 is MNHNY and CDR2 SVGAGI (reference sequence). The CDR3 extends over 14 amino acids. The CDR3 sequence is CASSYSQNSYEQYF. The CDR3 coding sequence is TGTGCCAGCAGTTACTCTCAGAACTCCTACGAGCAGTACTTC.

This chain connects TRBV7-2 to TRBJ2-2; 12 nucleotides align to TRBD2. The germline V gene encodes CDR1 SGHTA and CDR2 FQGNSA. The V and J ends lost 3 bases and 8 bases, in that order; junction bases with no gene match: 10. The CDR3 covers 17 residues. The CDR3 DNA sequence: TGTGCCAGCAGCTTCTTATCTAGCGGGAGGGGCGCGGGGGAGCTGTTTTTT. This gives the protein CASSFLSSGRGAGELFF.

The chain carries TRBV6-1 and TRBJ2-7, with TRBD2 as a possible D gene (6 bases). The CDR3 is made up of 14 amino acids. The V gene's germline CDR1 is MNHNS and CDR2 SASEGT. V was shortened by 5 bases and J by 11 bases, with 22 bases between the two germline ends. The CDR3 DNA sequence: TGTGCCAGCAGTCCGACTAGAGGCTATGGGACCAAGTACTTC. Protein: CASSPTRGYGTKYF.

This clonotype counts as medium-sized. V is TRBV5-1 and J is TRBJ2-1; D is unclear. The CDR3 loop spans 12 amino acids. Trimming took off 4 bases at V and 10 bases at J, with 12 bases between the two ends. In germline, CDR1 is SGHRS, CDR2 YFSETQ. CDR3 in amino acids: CASSEEVREQFF. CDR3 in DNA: TGCGCCAGCAGCGAAGAGGTCCGAGAGCAGTTCTTC.